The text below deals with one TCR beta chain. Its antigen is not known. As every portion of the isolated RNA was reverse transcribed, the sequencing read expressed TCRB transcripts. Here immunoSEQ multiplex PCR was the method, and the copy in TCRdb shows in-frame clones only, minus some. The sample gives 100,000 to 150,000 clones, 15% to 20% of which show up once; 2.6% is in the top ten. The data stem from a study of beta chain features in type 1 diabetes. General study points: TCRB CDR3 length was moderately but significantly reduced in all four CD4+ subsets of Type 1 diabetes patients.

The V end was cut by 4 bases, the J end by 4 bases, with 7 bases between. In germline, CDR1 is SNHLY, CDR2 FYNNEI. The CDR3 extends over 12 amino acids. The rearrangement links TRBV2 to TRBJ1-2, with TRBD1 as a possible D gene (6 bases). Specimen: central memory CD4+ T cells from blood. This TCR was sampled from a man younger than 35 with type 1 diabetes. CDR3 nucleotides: TGTGCCAGCAGTGGGACAGCCTATGGCTACACCTTC. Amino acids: CASSGTAYGYTF.